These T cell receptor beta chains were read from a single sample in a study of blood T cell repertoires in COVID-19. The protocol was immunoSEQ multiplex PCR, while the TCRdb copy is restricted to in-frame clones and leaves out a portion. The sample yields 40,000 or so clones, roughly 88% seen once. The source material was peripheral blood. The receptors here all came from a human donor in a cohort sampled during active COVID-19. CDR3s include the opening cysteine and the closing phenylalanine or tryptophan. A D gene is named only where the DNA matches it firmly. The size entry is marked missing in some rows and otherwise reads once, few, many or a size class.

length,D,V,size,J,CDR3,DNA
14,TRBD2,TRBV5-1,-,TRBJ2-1,CASSREGRNNEQFF,TGCGCCAGCAGTCGGGAGGGCCGGAACAATGAGCAGTTCTTC
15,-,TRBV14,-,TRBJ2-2,CASSQQNTFTGELFF,TGTGCCAGCAGCCAACAAAACACGTTCACCGGGGAGCTGTTTTTT
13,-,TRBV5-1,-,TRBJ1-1,CASSPQVNTEAFF,TGCGCCAGCAGCCCGCAGGTGAACACTGAAGCTTTCTTT
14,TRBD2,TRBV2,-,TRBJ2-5,CASGIAGLLETQYF,TGTGCCTCAGGGATAGCGGGGTTGTTGGAGACCCAGTACTTC
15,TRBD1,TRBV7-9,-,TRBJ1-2,CASSSFGTANYGYTF,TGTGCCAGCAGCTCCTTTGGGACAGCGAACTATGGCTACACCTTC
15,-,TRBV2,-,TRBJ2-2,CASRTGQTNTGELFF,TGTGCCAGCAGAACGGGACAAACGAACACCGGGGAGCTGTTTTTT
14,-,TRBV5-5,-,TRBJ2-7,CASSPPGTLYEQYF,TGTGCCAGCAGCCCGCCCGGGACACTCTACGAGCAGTACTTC
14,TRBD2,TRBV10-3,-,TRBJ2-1,CAIRGGSSYNEQFF,TGTGCCATCAGGGGCGGGAGCTCCTACAATGAGCAGTTCTTC
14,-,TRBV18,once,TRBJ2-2,CASSPTANTGELFF,TGTGCCAGCTCACCTACAGCGAACACCGGGGAGCTGTTTTTT
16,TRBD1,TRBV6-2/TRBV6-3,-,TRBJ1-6,CASSYRQGIYNSPLHF,TGTGCCAGCAGTTACCGACAGGGGATCTATAATTCACCCCTCCACTTT
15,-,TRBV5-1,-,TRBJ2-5,CASSSSRGIRETQYF,TGCGCCAGCAGCTCATCTCGGGGGATTCGAGAGACCCAGTACTTC
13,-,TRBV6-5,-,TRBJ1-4,CASSIQSNEKLFF,TGTGCCAGCAGTATACAGTCTAATGAAAAACTGTTTTTT
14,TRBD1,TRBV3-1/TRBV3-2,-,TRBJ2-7,CASSPSGGAYEQYF,TGTGCCAGCAGCCCGTCAGGGGGAGCCTACGAGCAGTACTTC
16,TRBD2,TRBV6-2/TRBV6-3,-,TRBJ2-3,CASSYVRTSVADTQYF,TGTGCCAGCAGTTACGTAAGGACTAGCGTCGCAGATACGCAGTATTTT
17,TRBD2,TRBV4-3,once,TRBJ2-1,CASSQDRLAGDQNEQFF,TGCGCCAGCAGCCAAGATAGACTAGCGGGGGACCAGAATGAGCAGTTCTTC
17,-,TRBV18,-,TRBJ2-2,CASSPINVGRNTGELFF,TGTGCCAGCTCACCAATAAACGTAGGGAGAAACACCGGGGAGCTGTTTTTT
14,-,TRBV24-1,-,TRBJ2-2,CATSKADSTGELFF,TGTGCCACCAGTAAAGCTGACAGCACCGGGGAGCTGTTTTTT
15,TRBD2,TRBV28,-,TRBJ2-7,CASSSRRRERVEQYF,TGTGCCAGCAGTTCCCGGCGGCGGGAGCGGGTCGAGCAGTACTTC
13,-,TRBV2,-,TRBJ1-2,CASINRADYGYTF,TGTGCCAGCATTAACAGGGCGGACTATGGCTACACCTTC
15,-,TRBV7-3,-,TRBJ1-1,CASSLTTGSNTEAFF,TGTGCCAGCAGCTTAACCACAGGGTCGAACACTGAAGCTTTCTTT
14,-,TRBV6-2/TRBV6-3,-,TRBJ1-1,CASSYGARNTEAFF,TGTGCCAGCAGTTACGGGGCACGAAACACTGAAGCTTTCTTT
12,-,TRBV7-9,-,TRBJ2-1,CASRDSYNEQFF,TGTGCCAGCAGGGACAGCTACAATGAGCAGTTCTTC
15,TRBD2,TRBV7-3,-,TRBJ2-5,CASSQGNSGSETQYF,TGTGCCAGCAGCCAAGGCAACAGCGGGAGCGAGACCCAGTACTTC
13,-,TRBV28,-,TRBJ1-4,CASVSGTNEKLFF,TGTGCCAGCGTGAGCGGGACAAATGAAAAACTGTTTTTT
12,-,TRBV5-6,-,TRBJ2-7,CASSLTMREQYF,TGTGCCAGCAGCTTGACGATGCGGGAGCAGTACTTC